This entry lists 30 T cell receptor beta chains sequenced from one sample in a study of blood T cell repertoires in COVID-19. Some clones are missing from TCRdb's copy, which holds only in-frame ones; the method was immunoSEQ multiplex PCR. Of over 100,000 clones listed, 60% to 75% are singletons. The material sequenced was peripheral blood. These receptors were obtained from a woman in her 70s with acute or convalescent COVID-19.

This chain joins TRBV6-6 and TRBJ2-1, with a weak D call TRBD1 (6 bases). V gave up 9 bases and J gave up 7 bases, with 16 bases separating them. CDR3 length equals 13 residues. Germline CDR1 and CDR2: MNHNY and SVGAGI (reference sequence). CDR3 in DNA: TGTGCCAGTGTCAGGGGAGAGGGAAATGAGCAGTTCTTC. This codes for CASVRGEGNEQFF.

In its sample, this clone was seen a few times. The chain has TRBV10-3 and TRBJ2-7; D perhaps matches TRBD2 (6 bases). This CDR3 region has 20 residues. Trimming stripped 0 bases from V and 4 bases from J, with 28 bases between. The germline CDR1 and CDR2 sequences are ENHRY and SYGVKD. The CDR3 loop is CAISESIFGPGVLTPYEQYF. The CDR3 nucleotides are TGTGCCATCAGTGAGTCGATTTTTGGGCCGGGGGTCCTAACCCCATACGAGCAGTACTTC.

This clone turned up a few times. The V gene is TRBV10-3, the J gene TRBJ2-7, with D tentatively TRBD2 (5 bases). The CDR3 length is 14 residues. The germline gives CDR1 ENHRY, CDR2 SYGVKD. With 4 bases removed from V and 3 bases from J, the gap between germline ends came to 13 bases. The DNA of the CDR3 is TGTGCCATCAGTGCCGGGATCAAGAACTACGAGCAGTACTTC. This gives the protein CAISAGIKNYEQYF.

This chain joins TRBV7-9 and TRBJ2-1; D ambiguous. Germline V gene lookup returns CDR1 SEHNR and CDR2 FQNEAQ (reference sequence). This CDR3 contains 13 residues. Trimming pared 3 bases from V and 5 bases from J, leaving 8 bases between. CDR3 sequence reads: CASSFNYDNEQFF. The CDR3 DNA sequence: TGTGCCAGCAGCTTCAACTACGACAATGAGCAGTTCTTC.

This chain links TRBV2 with TRBJ1-1; D ambiguous. Looked up from germline, CDR1 is SNHLY and CDR2 is FYNNEI. V was trimmed by 4 bases and J by 11 bases, leaving 11 bases between them. The CDR3 has 11 amino acids. CDR3 DNA sequence: TGTGCCAGCAGTGTGAGGGAAGGTGCTTTCTTT. Amino acid sequence: CASSVREGAFF.

This rearrangement joins TRBV30 to TRBJ2-7; 7 bases are a match to TRBD2. J gave up 2 bases and V 0 bases, and 13 bases lay outside the gene matches. In germline, CDR1 is GTSNPN, CDR2 SVGIG (reference sequence). The CDR3 covers 17 residues. This chain's CDR3 is CAWSVVAVERDPYEQYF. The CDR3 DNA follows: TGTGCCTGGAGTGTAGTGGCCGTGGAGCGGGACCCCTACGAGCAGTACTTC.

The chain recombines TRBV6-5 with TRBJ2-5; no clear D gene. Germline lookup yields CDR1 MNHEY and CDR2 SVGAGI. With 7 bases removed from V and 7 bases from J, the gap between germline ends came to 7 bases. This CDR3 region has 10 residues. The DNA for the CDR3 is TGTGCCAGCAATGCCAGGACCCAGTACTTC. It is translated as CASNARTQYF.

The genes are TRBV14 and TRBJ1-2, with D uncertain. V was cut by 1 base and J by 2 bases, with 8 bases left in between. The CDR3 runs 14 residues. Germline CDR1 SGHDN, CDR2 FVKESK. The CDR3 protein is CASSQGSGNYGYTF. The CDR3 DNA reads as TGTGCCAGCAGCCAAGGTTCCGGGAACTATGGCTACACCTTC.

The gene calls are TRBV6-5 and TRBJ1-5; D perhaps matches TRBD1 (5 bases). Per the germline V gene, CDR1 is MNHEY and CDR2 is SVGAGI. The CDR3 runs 15 residues. V lost 4 bases and J 0 bases, leaving 10 bases between the germline ends. The CDR3 DNA follows: TGTGCCAGCAGTTCTGACAGAAATAGCAATCAGCCCCAGCATTTT. Its translation is CASSSDRNSNQPQHF.

V gene TRBV3-1 (or the pseudogene TRBV3-2) combines with J gene TRBJ2-3, with 11 bases lining up with TRBD2. CDR3 length: 15 residues. Germline CDR1 and CDR2: LGHDT and YNNKEL (reference sequence). V shed 2 bases and J 6 bases; nucleotides not matched to a gene: 4. The CDR3 region has the DNA TGTGCCAGCAGCCAATTTAGCGGGAGGGCTGATACGCAGTATTTT. This gives the protein CASSQFSGRADTQYF.

This chain links TRBV21-1 with TRBJ1-2; the D call TRBD1 from the table was never checked on the DNA. TRBV21-1 is annotated as a pseudogene. The CDR3 consists of 12 residues. The CDR3 DNA reads TGTGCCAGCAGCTCTCAGGGGGCCGGCTACACCTTC. Its protein is CASSSQGAGYTF.

This clone was recorded a few times. This chain joins TRBV9 and TRBJ2-2, with 8 bases fitting TRBD1. Germline CDR1 reads SGDLS; CDR2 reads YYNGEE. The CDR3 sequence is 15 residues long. V dropped 0 bases and J dropped 5; count of bases not matched to a gene: 3. This CDR3 reads CASSVGRGRTGELFF. As DNA, the CDR3 is TGTGCCAGCAGCGTAGGCAGGGGGCGGACCGGGGAGCTGTTTTTT.

The chain joins TRBV2 to TRBJ2-7; 8 bases are shared with TRBD2. With 8 bases clipped from V and 2 bases from J, the junction kept 17 bases outside the gene matches. Germline V gene lookup returns CDR1 SNHLY and CDR2 FYNNEI. The CDR3 sequence is 17 residues long. The CDR3: CASGTGTRLALAYEQYF. The CDR3 DNA sequence: TGTGCCAGCGGGACGGGGACTAGACTAGCGCTTGCCTACGAGCAGTACTTC.

The chain employs TRBV6-5 and TRBJ1-5; 10 nucleotides line up with TRBD1. The V and J ends lost 6 bases and 5 bases, in that order; junction bases with no gene match: 7. Germline CDR1 and CDR2: MNHEY and SVGAGI. The CDR3 length is 15 residues. In DNA, the CDR3 is TGTGCCAGCAGAGACAGGGGGCGTTTTCATCAGCCCCAGCATTTT. Translating it yields CASRDRGRFHQPQHF.

V and J are TRBV5-6 and TRBJ2-3; 8 nucleotides agree with TRBD2. The germline CDR1 and CDR2 sequences are SGHDT and YYEEEE. Trimming at V came to 2 bases and at J to 7 bases, leaving 12 bases not matched to a gene. This CDR3 comprises 16 residues. CDR3 bases: TGTGCCAGCAGCTTATACCCGGGAGGGCCTTGGAATACGCAGTATTTT. Amino acids: CASSLYPGGPWNTQYF.

The V call is TRBV24-1, the J call TRBJ2-5; 12 bases map to TRBD2. Trimming cost V 3 bases and J 4 bases; bases outside gene matches: 8. Germline lookup yields CDR1 KGHDR and CDR2 SFDVKD. The CDR3 is 17 amino acids. The CDR3 coding sequence is TGTGCCACCAGTGATCCTGCCCCGGGACTAGCGGGAGAGACCCAGTACTTC. Translated, it gives CATSDPAPGLAGETQYF.

The chain joins TRBV28 to TRBJ1-1; possible D gene TRBD1, 6 bases. The CDR3 totals 14 residues. The germline V gene encodes CDR1 MDHEN and CDR2 SYDVKM. Between the trimmed V and J ends, which lost 5 bases and 1 base, there was a span of 11 bases. The CDR3 region has the DNA TGTGCCAGCAGTAAACAGGGAGAGAACACTGAAGCTTTCTTT. Its protein product is CASSKQGENTEAFF. Full variable domain (missing parts from reference TRBV28 and TRBJ1-1): DVKVTQSSRYLVKRTGEKVFLECVQDMDHENMFWYRQDPGLGLRLIYFSYDVKMKEKGDIPEGYSVSREKKERFSLILESASTNQTSMYLCASSKQGENTEAFFGQGTRLTVV.

The V gene is TRBV29-1, the J gene TRBJ2-7, with 8 bases lining up with TRBD1. Germline values: CDR1 SQVTM, CDR2 ANQGSEA. The CDR3 contains 14 residues. The junction had 5 bases not matched to a gene; V was cut back by 4 bases and J by 0 bases. In DNA form, the CDR3 reads TGCAGCGTTGGCGGCAGGGGGCCCTCCTACGAGCAGTACTTC. Amino acid sequence: CSVGGRGPSYEQYF.

V and J are TRBV15 and TRBJ2-3, with 12 bases aligning to TRBD2. Germline CDR1 reads LNHNV; CDR2 reads YYDKDF (reference sequence). The CDR3 runs to 16 residues. The V segment lost 1 base and the J segment 6 bases; nucleotides outside the gene matches: 5. The chain's CDR3 is CATSRGASGGEDTQYF. CDR3 bases: TGTGCCACCAGCAGAGGGGCTAGCGGGGGGGAGGATACGCAGTATTTT.

This clone was found once. The rearrangement links TRBV5-4 to TRBJ2-3, with 10 bases identical to TRBD2. CDR1 SGHNT and CDR2 YYREEE come from the germline V gene (reference sequence). CDR3 length: 16 amino acids. V lost 4 bases, J lost 2 bases, and 7 bases stayed unmatched. CDR3 sequence: CASSHRTSGDTDTQYF. The DNA for the CDR3 is TGTGCCAGCAGCCATAGGACTAGCGGAGACACAGATACGCAGTATTTT. The variable domain in full, with the rest retrieved from reference TRBV5-4 and TRBJ2-3, is ETGVTQSPTHLIKTRGQQVTLRCSSQSGHNTVSWYQQALGQGPQFIFQYYREEENGRGNFPPRFSGLQFPNYSSELNVNALELDDSALYLCASSHRTSGDTDTQYFGPGTRLTVL.

By share, this clone counts as large. The rearrangement joins TRBV6-1 to TRBJ1-6; no clear D. Trimming left V 3 bases short and J 10 bases short, with 13 bases between. There are 14 residues in the CDR3. Germline loops: CDR1 MNHNS, CDR2 SASEGT. DNA of the CDR3: TGTGCCAGCAGTGACCGTACCGAGGGATCACCCCTCCACTTT. It translates to CASSDRTEGSPLHF.

The rearrangement links TRBV7-9 to TRBJ2-2, with 9 positions matching TRBD2. CDR1 is SEHNR, CDR2 FQNEAQ, per germline (reference sequence). The CDR3 has 17 amino acids. Trimming cost V 2 bases and J 5 bases; bases outside gene matches: 9. The DNA for the CDR3 is TGTGCCAGCAGCTTACGAGGCCTAGCGGGACGGACCGGGGAGCTGTTTTTT. Translated, it gives CASSLRGLAGRTGELFF. Filled out from reference TRBV7-9 and TRBJ2-2, the complete variable domain reads DTGVSQNPRHKITKRGQNVTFRCDPISEHNRLYWYRQTLGQGPEFLTYFQNEAQLEKSRLLSDRFSAERPKGSFSTLEIQRTEQGDSAMYLCASSLRGLAGRTGELFFGEGSRLTVL.

The chain combines TRBV6-5 with TRBJ2-7, with D unresolved. The V end was cut by 6 bases, the J end by 4 bases, with 10 bases between. Germline V gene sequence: CDR1 MNHEY, CDR2 SVGAGI. This CDR3 has 12 amino acids. The CDR3 here is CASSAVLYEQYF. The CDR3 region has the DNA TGTGCCAGCAGCGCTGTTCTATACGAGCAGTACTTC.

In this sample, this clone turned up a few times. The chain joins TRBV6-2 or TRBV6-3 to TRBJ1-1, with a tentative D call TRBD1 (6 bases). The CDR3 is 14 residues long. Trimming stripped 1 base from V and 1 base from J, with 7 bases between. Germline CDR1 MNHEY, CDR2 SVGEGT. As DNA, the CDR3 is TGTGCCAGCAGTTACTACAGGGCGAACACTGAAGCTTTCTTT. Residues: CASSYYRANTEAFF.

This chain joins TRBV10-3 and TRBJ2-2; 10 bases agree with TRBD1. After removal of 2 bases from V and 5 bases from J, the junction contained 8 bases not matched to a gene. CDR3 length: 17 amino acids. Looked up from germline, CDR1 is ENHRY and CDR2 is SYGVKD. The CDR3 sequence is CAISEARTGGSTGELFF. The CDR3 nucleotides are TGTGCCATCAGTGAGGCCCGGACAGGGGGGTCAACCGGGGAGCTGTTTTTT.

In this sample, this clone turned up a few times. The chain uses TRBV6-5 and TRBJ2-7, with a tentative D call TRBD2 (7 bases). V was shortened by 5 bases and J by 6 bases, with 17 bases between the two germline ends. The germline V gene encodes CDR1 MNHEY and CDR2 SVGAGI. This CDR3 is 14 amino acids long. The CDR3 nucleotides read TGTGCCAGCAGTCTAGTAGGGGGGGTTGCCGAGCAGTACTTC. It translates to CASSLVGGVAEQYF.

The gene calls are TRBV5-6 and TRBJ2-7; D might be TRBD2 (5 bases). This CDR3 is 14 amino acids long. The V end lost 0 bases, the J end lost 6 bases, and 13 bases lay between the germline ends. Germline-derived CDR1 and CDR2 are SGHDT and YYEEEE. The CDR3 nucleotides read TGTGCCAGCAGCTTGGTTAAGGACTTTTCCGAGCAGTACTTC. Its protein product is CASSLVKDFSEQYF. Drawing the rest from reference TRBV5-6 and TRBJ2-7, the complete variable domain is DAGVTQSPTHLIKTRGQQVTLRCSPKSGHDTVSWYQQALGQGPQFIFQYYEEEERQRGNFPDRFSGHQFPNYSSELNVNALLLGDSALYLCASSLVKDFSEQYFGPGTRLTVT.

The chain combines TRBV2 with TRBJ2-5; D not resolved. This CDR3 region has 11 residues. CDR1 is SNHLY and CDR2 is FYNNEI in the germline V gene. V shed 4 bases and J shed 2 bases, with 2 bases lying between them. The CDR3 loop reads CASSAQETQYF. CDR3 sequence (DNA): TGTGCCAGCAGTGCGCAAGAGACCCAGTACTTC. The variable domain in full, completed from reference TRBV2 and TRBJ2-5, reads EPEVTQTPSHQVTQMGQEVILRCVPISNHLYFYWYRQILGQKVEFLVSFYNNEISEKSEIFDDQFSVERPDGSNFTLKIRSTKLEDSAMYFCASSAQETQYFGPGTRLLVL.

The chain carries TRBV29-1 and TRBJ1-1, with TRBD1 matching over 7 bases. Per the germline V gene, CDR1 is SQVTM and CDR2 is ANQGSEA. Trimming removed 6 bases from V and 2 bases from J; junction bases left unmatched: 18. The CDR3 length is 17 residues. The CDR3 bases are TGCAGCGTCGATCCCCCGAACAGGGGTTATGGTAACACTGAAGCTTTCTTT. Its translation: CSVDPPNRGYGNTEAFF.

The genes are TRBV6-5 and TRBJ1-2; D gene uncertain. This CDR3 is built from 15 residues. The V gene lost 5 bases and the J gene lost 4 bases, with 17 bases spanning the gap. CDR1 and CDR2 (germline): MNHEY, SVGAGI. As DNA, the CDR3 is TGTGCCAGCAGTATCACACGTTCCCCCCGCTATGGCTACACCTTC. Its translation is CASSITRSPRYGYTF.